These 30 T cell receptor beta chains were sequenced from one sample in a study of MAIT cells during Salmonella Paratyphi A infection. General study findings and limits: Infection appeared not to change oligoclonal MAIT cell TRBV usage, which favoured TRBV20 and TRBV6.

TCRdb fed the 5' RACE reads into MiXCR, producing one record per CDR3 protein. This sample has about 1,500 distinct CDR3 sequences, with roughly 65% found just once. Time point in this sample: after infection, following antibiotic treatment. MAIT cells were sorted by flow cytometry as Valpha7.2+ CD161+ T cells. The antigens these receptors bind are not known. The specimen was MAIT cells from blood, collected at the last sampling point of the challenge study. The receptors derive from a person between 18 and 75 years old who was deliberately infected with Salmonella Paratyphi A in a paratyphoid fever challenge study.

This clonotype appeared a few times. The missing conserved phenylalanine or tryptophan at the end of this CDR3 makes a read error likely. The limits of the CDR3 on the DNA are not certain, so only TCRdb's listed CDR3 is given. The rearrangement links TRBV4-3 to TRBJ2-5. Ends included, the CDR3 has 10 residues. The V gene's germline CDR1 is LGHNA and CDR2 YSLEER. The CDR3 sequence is CASSQETKYG.

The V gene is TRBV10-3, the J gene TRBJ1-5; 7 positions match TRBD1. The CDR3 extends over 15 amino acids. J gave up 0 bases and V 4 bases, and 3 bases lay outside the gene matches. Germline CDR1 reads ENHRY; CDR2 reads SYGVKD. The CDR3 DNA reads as TGTGCCATCAGTGGAGGGGGCTCTAGCAATCAGCCCCAGCATTTT. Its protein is CAISGGGSSNQPQHF.

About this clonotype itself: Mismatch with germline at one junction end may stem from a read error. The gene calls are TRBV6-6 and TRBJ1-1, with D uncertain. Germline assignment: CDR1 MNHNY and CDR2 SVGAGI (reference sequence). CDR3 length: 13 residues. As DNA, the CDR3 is TGTGCCAGCAGCTACTCAGAGAACACTGAAGCTTTCTTT. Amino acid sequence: CASSYSENTEAFF.

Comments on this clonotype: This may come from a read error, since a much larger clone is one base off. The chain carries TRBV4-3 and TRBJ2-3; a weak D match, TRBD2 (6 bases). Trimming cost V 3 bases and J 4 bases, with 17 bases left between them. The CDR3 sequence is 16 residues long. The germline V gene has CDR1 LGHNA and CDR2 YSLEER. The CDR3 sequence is CASSQVLEGGADTQYF. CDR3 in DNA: TGCGCCAGCAGCCAGGTACTAGAGGGAGGCGCAGATACGCAGTATTTT.

The CDR3 is CASSQDDGSSYNEQFF. The CDR3 coding sequence is TGTGCCAGCAGCCAAGATGATGGGAGCTCCTACAATGAGCAGTTCTTC. This chain connects TRBV4-2 to TRBJ2-1; maybe TRBD2 (5 bases). The V gene lost 0 bases and the J gene lost 0 bases, with 9 bases spanning the gap. This CDR3 comprises 16 residues. Germline V gene sequence: CDR1 LGHNA, CDR2 YNFKEQ.

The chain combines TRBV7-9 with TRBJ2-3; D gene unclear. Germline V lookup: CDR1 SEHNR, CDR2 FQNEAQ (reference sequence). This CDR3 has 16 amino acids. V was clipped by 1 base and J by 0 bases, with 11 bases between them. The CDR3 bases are TGTGCCAGCAGCTTAGGGGCCGCCCTAAGCACAGATACGCAGTATTTT. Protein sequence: CASSLGAALSTDTQYF. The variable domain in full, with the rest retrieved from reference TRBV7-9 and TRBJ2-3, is DTGVSQNPRHKITKRGQNVTFRCDPISEHNRLYWYRQTLGQGPEFLTYFQNEAQLEKSRLLSDRFSAERPKGSFSTLEIQRTEQGDSAMYLCASSLGAALSTDTQYFGPGTRLTVL.

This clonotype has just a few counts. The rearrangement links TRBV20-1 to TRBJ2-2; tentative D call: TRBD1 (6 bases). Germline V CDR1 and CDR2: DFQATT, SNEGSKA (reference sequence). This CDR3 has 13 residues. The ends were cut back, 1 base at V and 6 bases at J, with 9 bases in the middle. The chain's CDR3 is CSARATGPGELFF. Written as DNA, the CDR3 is TGCAGTGCTAGAGCGACAGGACCCGGGGAGCTGTTTTTT.

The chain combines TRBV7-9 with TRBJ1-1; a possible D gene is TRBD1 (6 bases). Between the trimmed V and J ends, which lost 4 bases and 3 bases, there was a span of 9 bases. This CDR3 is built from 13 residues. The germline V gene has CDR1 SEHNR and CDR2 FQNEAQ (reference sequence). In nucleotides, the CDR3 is TGTGCCAGCAGCTCGGAGGGGGACACTGAAGCTTTCTTT. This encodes CASSSEGDTEAFF.

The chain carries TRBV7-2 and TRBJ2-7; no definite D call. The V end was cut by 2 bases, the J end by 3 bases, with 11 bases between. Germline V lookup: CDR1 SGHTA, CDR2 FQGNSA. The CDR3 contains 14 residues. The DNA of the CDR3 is TGTGCCAGCAGCTTAAGGGCCCCGGGCTACGAGCAGTACTTC. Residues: CASSLRAPGYEQYF.

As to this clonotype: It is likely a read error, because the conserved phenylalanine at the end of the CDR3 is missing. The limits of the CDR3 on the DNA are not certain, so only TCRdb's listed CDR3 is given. CDR3 in amino acids: CASSPQGDRVTEALG. The chain carries TRBV4-3 and TRBJ1-1; TRBD1, the table's D call, was not compared with the DNA. Per germline, CDR1 LGHNA and CDR2 YSLEER. The CDR3 contains 15 residues when both ends are counted.

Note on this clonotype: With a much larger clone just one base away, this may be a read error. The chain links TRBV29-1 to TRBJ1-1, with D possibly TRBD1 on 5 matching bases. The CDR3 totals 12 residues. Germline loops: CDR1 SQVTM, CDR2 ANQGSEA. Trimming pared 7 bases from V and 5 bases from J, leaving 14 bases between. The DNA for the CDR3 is TGCAGCGCAAGAGACAGTGTTACTGAAGCTTTCTTT. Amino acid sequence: CSARDSVTEAFF.

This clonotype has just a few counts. As DNA, the CDR3 is TGTGCCAGCAGTGCTAGAGACCACCGATCCGGGGACGTTGGGGAGCAGTACTTC. It codes for CASSARDHRSGDVGEQYF. The V call is TRBV2, the J call TRBJ2-7, with D perhaps being TRBD1 or TRBD2 (5 bases each). Germline V gene sequence: CDR1 SNHLY, CDR2 FYNNEI. CDR3 size: 18 residues. Trimming removed 4 bases from V and 7 bases from J, with 29 bases in between.

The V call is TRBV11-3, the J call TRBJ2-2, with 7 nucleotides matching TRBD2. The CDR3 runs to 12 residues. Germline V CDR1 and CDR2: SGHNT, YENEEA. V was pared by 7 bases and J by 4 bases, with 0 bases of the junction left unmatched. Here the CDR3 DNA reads TGTGCCAGCACGGGGGGCACCGGGGAGCTGTTTTTT. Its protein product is CASTGGTGELFF.

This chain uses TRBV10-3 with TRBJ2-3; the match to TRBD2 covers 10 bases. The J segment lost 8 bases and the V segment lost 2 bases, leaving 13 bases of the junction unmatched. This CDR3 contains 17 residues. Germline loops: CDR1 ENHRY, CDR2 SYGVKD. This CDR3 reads CAISEQGPSGSGTTQYF. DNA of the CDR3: TGTGCCATCAGTGAGCAGGGTCCTAGCGGGAGCGGGACTACGCAGTATTTT.

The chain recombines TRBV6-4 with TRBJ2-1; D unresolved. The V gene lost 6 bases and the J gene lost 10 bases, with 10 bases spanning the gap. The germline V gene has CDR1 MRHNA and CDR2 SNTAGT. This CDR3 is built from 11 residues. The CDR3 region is CASSQEAEQFF. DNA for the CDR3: TGTGCCAGCAGCCAAGAGGCCGAGCAGTTCTTC.

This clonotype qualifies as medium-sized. CDR3 sequence reads: CAISESNSGANVLTF. CDR3 nucleotides: TGTGCCATCAGTGAGTCAAACTCTGGGGCCAACGTCCTGACTTTC. The chain is built from TRBV10-3 and TRBJ2-6; D uncertain. This CDR3 contains 15 residues. Trimming shortened V by 0 bases and J by 0 bases, and 3 bases separated the two germline ends. The germline gives CDR1 ENHRY, CDR2 SYGVKD.

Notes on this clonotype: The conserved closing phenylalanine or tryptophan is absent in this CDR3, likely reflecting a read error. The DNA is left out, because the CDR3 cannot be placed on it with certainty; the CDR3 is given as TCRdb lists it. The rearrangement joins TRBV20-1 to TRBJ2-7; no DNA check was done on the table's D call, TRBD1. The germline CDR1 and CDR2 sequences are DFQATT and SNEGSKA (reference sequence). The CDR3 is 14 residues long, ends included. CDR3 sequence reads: CSAREGGGSEEKYG.

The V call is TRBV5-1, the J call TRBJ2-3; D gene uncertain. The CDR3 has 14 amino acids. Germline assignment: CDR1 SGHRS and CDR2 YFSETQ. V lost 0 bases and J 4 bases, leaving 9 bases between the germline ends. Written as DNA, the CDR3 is TGCGCCAGCAGCTTGGGGTCGGAAGCAGATACGCAGTATTTT. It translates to CASSLGSEADTQYF.

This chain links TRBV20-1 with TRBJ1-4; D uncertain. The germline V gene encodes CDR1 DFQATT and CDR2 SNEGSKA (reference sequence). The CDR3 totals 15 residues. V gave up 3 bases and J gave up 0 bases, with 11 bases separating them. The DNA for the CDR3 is TGCAGTGCTAGGAGTGGCGCGGCAACTAATGAAAAACTGTTTTTT. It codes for CSARSGAATNEKLFF.

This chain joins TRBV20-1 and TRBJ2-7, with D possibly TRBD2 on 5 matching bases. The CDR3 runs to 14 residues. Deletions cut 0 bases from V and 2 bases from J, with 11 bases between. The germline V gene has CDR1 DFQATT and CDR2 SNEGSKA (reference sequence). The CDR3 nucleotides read TGCAGTGCTAGAGATCTGAGGCGGGCCTACGAGCAGTACTTC. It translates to CSARDLRRAYEQYF.

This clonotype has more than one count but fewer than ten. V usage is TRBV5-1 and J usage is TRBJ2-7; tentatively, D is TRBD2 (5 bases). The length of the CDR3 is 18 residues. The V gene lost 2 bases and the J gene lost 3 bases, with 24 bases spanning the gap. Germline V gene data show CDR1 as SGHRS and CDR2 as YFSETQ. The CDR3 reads CASSFSHIWSGGDYEQYF. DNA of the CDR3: TGCGCCAGCAGCTTTTCTCATATTTGGAGCGGTGGGGACTACGAGCAGTACTTC.

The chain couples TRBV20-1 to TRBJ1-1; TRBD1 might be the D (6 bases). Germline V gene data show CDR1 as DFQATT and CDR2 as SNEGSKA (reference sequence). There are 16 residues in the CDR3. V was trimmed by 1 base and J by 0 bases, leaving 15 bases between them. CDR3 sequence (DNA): TGCAGTGCTAGAGGGATAGGGGGGAGGGTGAACACTGAAGCTTTCTTT. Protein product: CSARGIGGRVNTEAFF.

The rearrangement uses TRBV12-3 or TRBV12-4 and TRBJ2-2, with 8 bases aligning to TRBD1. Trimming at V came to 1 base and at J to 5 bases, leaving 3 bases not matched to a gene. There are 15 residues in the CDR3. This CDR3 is CASSLGTGKTGELFF. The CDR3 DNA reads TGTGCCAGCAGTTTAGGGACAGGGAAGACCGGGGAGCTGTTTTTT.

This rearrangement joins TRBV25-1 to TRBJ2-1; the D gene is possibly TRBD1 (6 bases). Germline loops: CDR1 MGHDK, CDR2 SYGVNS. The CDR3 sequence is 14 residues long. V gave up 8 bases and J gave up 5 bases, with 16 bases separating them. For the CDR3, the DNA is TGTGCCAGCTCCGGGGACAATTGGGACAATGAGCAGTTCTTC. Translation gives CASSGDNWDNEQFF. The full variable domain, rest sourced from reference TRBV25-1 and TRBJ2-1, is EADIYQTPRYLVIGTGKKITLECSQTMGHDKMYWYQQDPGMELHLIHYSYGVNSTEKGDLSSESTVSRIRTEHFPLTLESARPSHTSQYLCASSGDNWDNEQFFGPGTRLTVL.

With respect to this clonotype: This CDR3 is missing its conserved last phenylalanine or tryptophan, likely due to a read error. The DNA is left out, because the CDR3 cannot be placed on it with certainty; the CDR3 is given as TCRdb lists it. This CDR3 is CASSRNMEVTEALG. The chain combines TRBV4-3 with TRBJ1-1. Termini included, the CDR3 measures 14 amino acids. Germline V gene lookup returns CDR1 LGHNA and CDR2 YSLEER.

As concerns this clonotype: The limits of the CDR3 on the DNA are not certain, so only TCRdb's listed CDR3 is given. CDR3 amino acids: CASFYICSARAGETEAFF. The chain joins TRBV6-4 to TRBJ1-1; the D call of TRBD1 is as the table states it, not checked on the DNA. The CDR3 sequence runs 18 residues, both termini included. Germline V gives CDR1 MRHNA, CDR2 SNTAGT.

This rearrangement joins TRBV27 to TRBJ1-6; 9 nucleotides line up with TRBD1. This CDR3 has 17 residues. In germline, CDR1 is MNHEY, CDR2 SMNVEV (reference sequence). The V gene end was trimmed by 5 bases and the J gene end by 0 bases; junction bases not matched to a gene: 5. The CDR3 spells CASSAGQGPSYNSPLHF. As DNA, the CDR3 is TGTGCCAGCAGTGCAGGACAGGGGCCCTCCTATAATTCACCCCTCCACTTT.

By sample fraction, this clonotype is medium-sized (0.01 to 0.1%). The CDR3 sequence: CSARGDRGETYEQYF. DNA for the CDR3: TGCAGTGCTAGAGGTGACAGGGGCGAAACCTACGAGCAGTACTTC. V is TRBV20-1 and J is TRBJ2-7, with 8 positions matching TRBD1. This CDR3 region has 15 residues. CDR1 DFQATT and CDR2 SNEGSKA come from the germline V gene (reference sequence). V was pared by 1 base and J by 2 bases, with 7 bases of the junction left unmatched.

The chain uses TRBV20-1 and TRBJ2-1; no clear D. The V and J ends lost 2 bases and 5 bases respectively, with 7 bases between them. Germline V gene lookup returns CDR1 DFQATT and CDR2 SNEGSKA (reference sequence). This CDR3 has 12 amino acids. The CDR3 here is CSARRRDNEQFF. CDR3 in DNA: TGCAGTGCTAGAAGGAGAGACAATGAGCAGTTCTTC.

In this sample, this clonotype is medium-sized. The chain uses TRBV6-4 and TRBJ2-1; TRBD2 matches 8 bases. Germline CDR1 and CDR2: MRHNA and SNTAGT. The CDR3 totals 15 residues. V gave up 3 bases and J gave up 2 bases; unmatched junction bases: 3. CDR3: CASSESSGTYNEQFF. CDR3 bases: TGTGCCAGCAGTGAAAGTAGCGGGACCTACAATGAGCAGTTCTTC.